This T cell receptor (beta chain) was profiled in a study of shared clonotypes between healthy human individuals. Study conclusions and caveats: Only blood was sampled, and tissue TCR repertoires likely differ from blood ones.

Genomic DNA (from each subset) was split evenly across several immunoSEQ plates. This table comes from immunoSEQ multiplex PCR, and its TCRdb copy is limited to in-frame clones, with some not included. The repertoire consists of over 2 million clones, with about 95% occurring once and the leading ten covering approximately 1.2%. The CDR3 is made up of 15 amino acids. V was clipped by 5 bases and J by 3 bases; unmatched bases: 8. The germline V gene has CDR1 LNHDA and CDR2 SQIVND (reference sequence). Regarding this clone: The target antigen is unknown.

The naive CD8 subset, CD45RO-negative cells positively selected for CCR7, excluded terminally differentiated effector memory CD45RA+ cells. The study enrolled healthy HIV-negative adults without recent acute infections or vaccinations as donors. Source material: naive CD8+ T cells sorted from blood. This sequence joins TRBV19 and TRBJ2-7; TRBD1 matches 9 bases. The clonotype originates from a man aged 18-30 years in good health. Here the CDR3 DNA reads TGTGCCAGTAGTGGAGGGACAGGGCGAGGCTACGAGCAGTACTTC. This sequence encodes CASSGGTGRGYEQYF.